The 22 T cell receptor beta chains in this list originate from one sample, sequenced in a study of T cells in Graves' hyperthyroidism and ophthalmopathy. Amplified TCR beta CDR3 regions came from RNA transcripts. HTBI primers were employed in a first-round RT-PCR of the TCR CDR3. TCRdb re-analysed the multiplex PCR reads in MiXCR, keeping a single row per CDR3 protein. Here the sample spans about 590,000 distinct CDR3 sequences, roughly 14% being singletons. Sequencing used blood. These receptors all stem from a woman younger than 45 with Graves' hyperthyroidism.

This clonotype has a count of ten or more. This sequence joins TRBV24-1 and TRBJ2-3; no firm D call. The CDR3 has 14 amino acids. Germline-derived CDR1 and CDR2 are KGHDR and SFDVKD. V shed 8 bases and J shed 0 bases, with 11 bases lying between them. The DNA of the CDR3 is TGTGCCACCATGGGTTCAACTAGCACAGATACGCAGTATTTT. Translated: CATMGSTSTDTQYF.

This clonotype was seen many times. This chain joins TRBV20-1 and TRBJ2-1; 9 nucleotides agree with TRBD1. Germline V lookup: CDR1 DFQATT, CDR2 SNEGSKA (reference sequence). The CDR3 totals 14 residues. Trimming at V came to 3 bases and at J to 10 bases, leaving 10 bases not matched to a gene. The CDR3 protein is CSASRDRVLGEQFF. The CDR3, as DNA: TGCAGTGCTAGCAGGGACAGGGTCCTAGGGGAGCAGTTCTTC.

This clonotype has only a few counts. The J gene is TRBJ2-7, the V gene TRBV6-1; tentatively, D is TRBD1 (6 bases). Looked up from germline, CDR1 is MNHNS and CDR2 is SASEGT. CDR3 length: 14 residues. Trimming took 2 bases from V and 5 from J, leaving 13 bases between them. The CDR3: CASSEWSGVDEQYF. The CDR3 DNA is TGTGCCAGCAGTGAATGGTCAGGGGTGGACGAGCAGTACTTC.

In its sample, this clonotype was seen a few times. The V gene is TRBV19, the J gene TRBJ2-2; 9 positions agree with TRBD2. The V segment lost 3 bases and the J segment 1 base; nucleotides outside the gene matches: 3. The CDR3 has 16 amino acids. Germline-derived CDR1 and CDR2 are LNHDA and SQIVND (reference sequence). Here the CDR3 reads CASSIVLAGNTGELFF. For the CDR3, the DNA is TGTGCCAGTAGTATCGTACTAGCGGGGAACACCGGGGAGCTGTTTTTT. Filled out from reference TRBV19 and TRBJ2-2, the complete variable domain reads DGGITQSPKYLFRKEGQNVTLSCEQNLNHDAMYWYRQDPGQGLRLIYYSQIVNDFQKGDIAEGYSVSREKKESFPLTVTSAQKNPTAFYLCASSIVLAGNTGELFFGEGSRLTVL.

This clonotype was detected once. Possible read error: a much larger clone is one base away. The chain links TRBV6-1 to TRBJ2-7; TRBD1 matches at 10 bases. The CDR3 is 15 residues long. J gave up 6 bases and V 6 bases, and 11 bases lay outside the gene matches. Germline V gives CDR1 MNHNS, CDR2 SASEGT. The CDR3 DNA reads as TGTGCCAGCAGCCGAGACAGGGGGCGGTCCCGCGAGCAGTACTTC. It specifies CASSRDRGRSREQYF.

This clonotype was found many times. CDR3 DNA: TGTGCCTGGAGCCGACAGGGGGTTTCAGATACGCAGTATTTT. Translation gives CAWSRQGVSDTQYF. This chain links TRBV30 with TRBJ2-3; the match to TRBD1 covers 9 bases. Germline assignment: CDR1 GTSNPN and CDR2 SVGIG (reference sequence). The CDR3 covers 14 residues. Unmatched junction bases numbered 5, after V lost 3 bases and J lost 4 bases.

The chain employs TRBV20-1 and TRBJ2-3; D uncertain. Germline V gives CDR1 DFQATT, CDR2 SNEGSKA (reference sequence). CDR3 size: 12 residues. V was clipped by 5 bases and J by 0 bases, with 6 bases between them. CDR3 sequence (DNA): TGCAGTGCTGAAGGGAGCACAGATACGCAGTATTTT. Translation: CSAEGSTDTQYF.

V and J are TRBV5-1 and TRBJ1-5; a weak D match, TRBD1 (6 bases). V was cut by 4 bases and J by 0 bases, with 11 bases left in between. This CDR3 is 15 amino acids long. The germline V gene has CDR1 SGHRS and CDR2 YFSETQ. CDR3 region: CASSEQGNSNQPQHF. The CDR3 DNA follows: TGCGCCAGCAGCGAACAGGGAAATAGCAATCAGCCCCAGCATTTT.

This clonotype was detected only a few times. The V call is TRBV10-3, the J call TRBJ2-7; TRBD1 agrees at 8 bases. The CDR3 length is 14 residues. CDR1 is ENHRY and CDR2 is SYGVKD in the germline V gene. J was trimmed by 7 bases and V by 2 bases; bases with no gene match: 7. The CDR3 coding sequence is TGTGCCATCAGTGAGAGTCAGGGGGCGAGTGAGCAGTACTTC. Protein sequence: CAISESQGASEQYF.

This clonotype has at least ten counts. This chain joins TRBV7-3 and TRBJ2-3; 9 positions match TRBD2. V trimming: 2 bases; J trimming: 2 bases; junction bases outside the gene matches: 14. Germline CDR1 is SGHTA and CDR2 is FQGTGA. The CDR3 length is 19 residues. The CDR3 DNA sequence: TGTGCCAGCAGCTTAGGCCGCTACGTAGCGGGAGATAACACAGATACGCAGTATTTT. This codes for CASSLGRYVAGDNTDTQYF.

This clonotype showed up many times. The chain carries TRBV3-1 and TRBJ2-5; 9 nucleotides line up with TRBD2. The CDR3 has 16 residues. Per germline, CDR1 LGHDT and CDR2 YNNKEL (reference sequence). With V trimmed by 4 bases and J by 3 bases, 9 bases remained unmatched. The CDR3 DNA reads TGTGCCAGCAGCCCCGCCGCGGGAGGGCTTGAAGAGACCCAGTACTTC. Protein product: CASSPAAGGLEETQYF.

In this sample, this clonotype turned up many times. This rearrangement joins TRBV28 to TRBJ1-5; 9 nucleotides line up with TRBD1. V dropped 9 bases and J dropped 0; count of bases not matched to a gene: 9. Per the germline V gene, CDR1 is MDHEN and CDR2 is SYDVKM. This CDR3 is 16 amino acids long. The CDR3 spells CASGTGQIYSNQPQHF. The CDR3 DNA follows: TGTGCCAGTGGGACAGGGCAAATTTATAGCAATCAGCCCCAGCATTTT. Together with reference TRBV28 and TRBJ1-5, the CDR3 gives the full variable domain: DVKVTQSSRYLVKRTGEKVFLECVQDMDHENMFWYRQDPGLGLRLIYFSYDVKMKEKGDIPEGYSVSREKKERFSLILESASTNQTSMYLCASGTGQIYSNQPQHFGDGTRLSIL.

This clonotype was counted many times. V and J are TRBV7-2 and TRBJ1-2, with TRBD1 identical over 8 bases. CDR3 length: 15 amino acids. Germline CDR1 and CDR2: SGHTA and FQGNSA. With V trimmed by 10 bases and J by 4 bases, 14 bases remained unmatched. The CDR3 region has the DNA TGTGCCATCCTATACGCCCCGGGACAGGCCTATGGCTACACCTTC. Its protein is CAILYAPGQAYGYTF.

The chain uses TRBV2 and TRBJ1-4; perhaps TRBD1 as D (5 bases). The CDR3 spans 14 residues. Germline CDR1 is SNHLY and CDR2 is FYNNEI. V was shortened by 7 bases and J by 8 bases, with 17 bases between the two germline ends. CDR3 sequence (DNA): TGTGCCAGCACTCCGTCTCAGGGAGAGGAAAAACTGTTTTTT. This translates into CASTPSQGEEKLFF.

This clonotype has more than one count but fewer than ten. V and J are TRBV7-9 and TRBJ2-7; 7 positions match TRBD2. V lost 6 bases and J lost 0; bases outside the gene matches: 5. Germline CDR1 SEHNR, CDR2 FQNEAQ (reference sequence). There are 14 residues in the CDR3. The CDR3 here is CASSFSGFSYEQYF. The CDR3 bases are TGTGCCAGCAGTTTTAGCGGGTTCTCCTACGAGCAGTACTTC.

This clonotype came up a few times. The germline gene is not matched at one end of the junction; a read error may be the cause. The V gene is TRBV5-1, the J gene TRBJ1-5; 8 bases agree with TRBD1. CDR3 length: 16 residues. CDR1 SGHRS and CDR2 YFSETQ come from the germline V gene. DNA for the CDR3: TGCGCCAACAGCACCGGGACAGGAGGATCCAATCAGCCCCAGCATTTT. This sequence encodes CANSTGTGGSNQPQHF.

In its sample, this clonotype was seen many times. The chain combines TRBV11-2 with TRBJ2-2, with 7 positions matching TRBD1. Germline trimming cut 9 bases from V and 3 bases from J; bases unmatched to any gene: 7. This CDR3 is built from 14 residues. Germline CDR1 and CDR2: SGHAT and FQNNGV. The CDR3 sequence is CASRRTGDTGELFF. CDR3 nucleotide sequence: TGTGCCAGTAGGAGGACAGGAGACACCGGGGAGCTGTTTTTT.

This clonotype was seen many times. The chain recombines TRBV11-2 with TRBJ2-7; D is ambiguous. The CDR3 is 12 amino acids. V shed 2 bases and J shed 7 bases, with 9 bases lying between them. Germline CDR1 and CDR2: SGHAT and FQNNGV. Here the CDR3 DNA reads TGTGCCAGCAGCTTACTTAACGTTGAGCAGTACTTC. Its protein is CASSLLNVEQYF.

In its sample, this clonotype was seen many times. The rearrangement links TRBV5-1 to TRBJ2-1, with 9 bases fitting TRBD2. CDR1 SGHRS and CDR2 YFSETQ come from the germline V gene. J gave up 5 bases and V 6 bases, and 12 bases lay outside the gene matches. This CDR3 region has 16 residues. The CDR3 reads CASNNGRTSVDNEQFF. For the CDR3, the DNA is TGCGCCAGCAATAATGGACGGACTAGCGTTGACAATGAGCAGTTCTTC.

The CDR3 spells CASSSRTSGVVNEQYF. The CDR3 nucleotides are TGTGCCAGCAGTTCCCGGACTAGCGGAGTAGTAAACGAGCAGTACTTC. J is TRBJ2-7 and V is TRBV27, with 10 positions matching TRBD2. V lost 4 bases, J lost 5 bases, and 11 bases stayed unmatched. The CDR3 length is 16 residues. Germline CDR1 MNHEY, CDR2 SMNVEV (reference sequence).

As regards this clonotype: A clone one base away is much larger, so this may be a read error. The CDR3 loop reads CASSLARDGNEQFF. CDR3 coding DNA: TGTGCCAGCAGCTTAGCGCGGGACGGTAATGAGCAGTTCTTC. The V and J genes are TRBV7-6 and TRBJ2-1; a weak D match, TRBD2 (6 bases). Trimming stripped 0 bases from V and 7 bases from J, with 10 bases between. CDR3 size: 14 residues. From germline, CDR1 is SGHVS and CDR2 FNYEAQ.

This clonotype appeared many times. The V and J genes are TRBV20-1 and TRBJ1-4; 8 bases align to TRBD1. V lost 3 bases to trimming and J lost 7 bases; unmatched junction nucleotides: 4. The germline V gene encodes CDR1 DFQATT and CDR2 SNEGSKA (reference sequence). The CDR3 runs to 13 residues. The CDR3 DNA reads as TGCAGTGCTAGTCAGGGGGCGAGTGAAAAACTGTTTTTT. Residues: CSASQGASEKLFF.